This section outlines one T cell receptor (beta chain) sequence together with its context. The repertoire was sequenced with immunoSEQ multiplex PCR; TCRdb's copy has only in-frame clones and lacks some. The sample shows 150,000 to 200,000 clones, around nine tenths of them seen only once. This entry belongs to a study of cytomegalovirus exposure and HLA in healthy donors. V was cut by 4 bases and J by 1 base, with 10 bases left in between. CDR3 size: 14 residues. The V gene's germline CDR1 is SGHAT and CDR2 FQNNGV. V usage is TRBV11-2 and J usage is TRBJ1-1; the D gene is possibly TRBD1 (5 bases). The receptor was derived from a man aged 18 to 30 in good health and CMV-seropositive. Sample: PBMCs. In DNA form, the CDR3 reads TGTGCCAGCAGCTCGGGACTCGCGAACACTGAAGCTTTCTTT. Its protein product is CASSSGLANTEAFF.